The source of this T cell receptor (beta chain) is a study of beta chain features in type 1 diabetes. Germline V CDR1 and CDR2: KGHSH, LQKENI. V lost 3 bases and J 5 bases, leaving 17 bases between the germline ends. The CDR3 covers 16 residues. The investigators reverse transcribed all of the isolated RNA, so they sequenced expressed TCRB transcripts. TCRdb keeps only in-frame clones here, not all; method: immunoSEQ multiplex PCR. Here the sample spans 400,000 to 550,000 clones, 11% being singletons. Donors underwent one heparinised blood draw, roughly 110 mL on average. Via CD45RO/CCR7/CD25/CD127/CD95/CD27, cells of the CD4+ naive, central memory, regulatory and stem cell-like memory subsets were sorted.

The gene calls are TRBV18 and TRBJ2-4, with a tentative D call TRBD1 (5 bases). The TCR comes from a woman aged 18-35 years in good health. The sample consisted of naive CD4+ T cells from blood. DNA of the CDR3: TGTGCCAGCTCACCGGGGCTGTTGCGCCAACAAAACATTCAGTACTTC. Amino acid sequence: CASSPGLLRQQNIQYF.